Listed below are T cell receptor beta chains from one sample, sequenced in a study of shared clonotypes between healthy human individuals. Assay used: immunoSEQ multiplex PCR; TCRdb lists only in-frame clones, some missing. Among 1.5 million to 2.5 million clones listed, over 85% were seen once. Source material: naive CD8+ T cells sorted from blood. These receptors all stem from a man between 18 and 29 years old in good health. Each CDR3 is given with its conserved first and last residue. The order of the fields is clone size, J gene, V gene, D gene, CDR3 protein, CDR3 DNA. D genes are given only for firm matches. Only part of the rows carry a size: once, few, many, or a class if the clone is expanded.

clone size: .
J gene: TRBJ2-7
V gene: TRBV27
D gene: .
CDR3 protein: CASSLKDYSYEQYF
CDR3 DNA: TGTGCCAGCAGTTTAAAGGACTACTCCTACGAGCAGTACTTC

clone size: .
J gene: TRBJ1-5
V gene: TRBV15
D gene: .
CDR3 protein: CATSREQENQPQHF
CDR3 DNA: TGTGCCACCAGCAGAGAACAGGAGAATCAGCCCCAGCATTTT

clone size: once
J gene: TRBJ1-1
V gene: TRBV4-1
D gene: .
CDR3 protein: CASSQEDWGPTNTEAFF
CDR3 DNA: TGCGCCAGCAGCCAAGAAGATTGGGGACCCACGAACACTGAAGCTTTCTTT

clone size: .
J gene: TRBJ2-7
V gene: TRBV5-1
D gene: .
CDR3 protein: CASSNRGTSYEQYF
CDR3 DNA: TGCGCCAGCAGCAACCGGGGGACCTCCTACGAGCAGTACTTC

clone size: .
J gene: TRBJ2-1
V gene: TRBV4-1
D gene: TRBD2
CDR3 protein: CASKWGLADNEQFF
CDR3 DNA: TGCGCCAGCAAATGGGGCCTAGCGGACAATGAGCAGTTCTTC

clone size: once
J gene: TRBJ1-2
V gene: TRBV10-3
D gene: .
CDR3 protein: CAISDGSYGYTF
CDR3 DNA: TGTGCCATCAGCGACGGATCCTATGGCTACACCTTC

clone size: once
J gene: TRBJ2-5
V gene: TRBV13
D gene: TRBD1
CDR3 protein: CASSFGTVTPQYF
CDR3 DNA: TGTGCCAGCAGCTTCGGGACAGTAACGCCACAGTACTTC

clone size: .
J gene: TRBJ2-6
V gene: TRBV27
D gene: .
CDR3 protein: CASSTGTLGANVLTF
CDR3 DNA: TGTGCCAGCAGTACAGGGACTCTGGGGGCCAACGTCCTGACTTTC

clone size: .
J gene: TRBJ1-1
V gene: TRBV4-1
D gene: .
CDR3 protein: CASSQPQGMNTEAFF
CDR3 DNA: TGCGCCAGCAGCCAACCACAGGGAATGAACACTGAAGCTTTCTTT

clone size: .
J gene: TRBJ2-1
V gene: TRBV5-8
D gene: TRBD2
CDR3 protein: CASSLAGGGVYNEQFF
CDR3 DNA: TGTGCCAGCAGCTTGGCCGGCGGGGGGGTGTACAATGAGCAGTTCTTC

clone size: .
J gene: TRBJ2-3
V gene: TRBV5-6
D gene: TRBD2
CDR3 protein: CASSLPLAGGDTQYF
CDR3 DNA: TGTGCCAGCAGCTTGCCGCTAGCGGGGGGGGATACGCAGTATTTT

clone size: .
J gene: TRBJ1-2
V gene: TRBV25-1
D gene: .
CDR3 protein: CASSSPLALGSRGYTF
CDR3 DNA: TGTGCCAGCAGTAGCCCCTTGGCCCTAGGGTCGAGAGGCTACACCTTC

clone size: .
J gene: TRBJ2-1
V gene: TRBV13
D gene: TRBD2
CDR3 protein: CASSFGGGEQFF
CDR3 DNA: TGTGCCAGCAGCTTTGGCGGGGGTGAGCAGTTCTTC

clone size: .
J gene: TRBJ1-2
V gene: TRBV5-1
D gene: .
CDR3 protein: CASSLVWGAHGYTF
CDR3 DNA: TGCGCCAGCAGCTTGGTGTGGGGAGCTCATGGCTACACCTTC

clone size: .
J gene: TRBJ1-4
V gene: TRBV27
D gene: .
CDR3 protein: CASSLIKSGINEKLFF
CDR3 DNA: TGTGCCAGCAGTTTAATTAAGTCAGGGATAAATGAAAAACTGTTTTTT

clone size: once
J gene: TRBJ2-7
V gene: TRBV12-5
D gene: TRBD2
CDR3 protein: CASGLVPWTSGYYEQYF
CDR3 DNA: TGTGCTAGTGGTTTGGTACCCTGGACTAGCGGATACTACGAGCAGTACTTC

clone size: .
J gene: TRBJ1-2
V gene: TRBV19
D gene: .
CDR3 protein: CASSIVGSSYGYTF
CDR3 DNA: TGTGCCAGTAGTATAGTAGGGAGCTCCTATGGCTACACCTTC

clone size: .
J gene: TRBJ1-6
V gene: TRBV27
D gene: TRBD1
CDR3 protein: CASTPQGAHSPLHF
CDR3 DNA: TGTGCCAGCACTCCCCAGGGGGCTCATTCACCCCTCCACTTT

clone size: .
J gene: TRBJ2-3
V gene: TRBV7-9
D gene: .
CDR3 protein: CASSPIILDTQYF
CDR3 DNA: TGTGCCAGCAGCCCAATCATACTGGATACGCAGTATTTT

clone size: .
J gene: TRBJ2-7
V gene: TRBV28
D gene: .
CDR3 protein: CASSLRGIYEQYF
CDR3 DNA: TGTGCCAGCAGTTTACGGGGGATTTACGAGCAGTACTTC

clone size: .
J gene: TRBJ2-7
V gene: TRBV21-1
D gene: .
CDR3 protein: CASSFRTSGRSYEQYF
CDR3 DNA: TGTGCCAGCAGCTTCCGGACCAGCGGTCGATCCTACGAGCAGTACTTC

clone size: .
J gene: TRBJ1-2
V gene: TRBV5-6
D gene: .
CDR3 protein: CASSLADYGYTF
CDR3 DNA: TGTGCCAGCAGCTTGGCCGACTATGGCTACACCTTC

clone size: .
J gene: TRBJ2-7
V gene: TRBV9
D gene: .
CDR3 protein: CASSTGTLLEQYF
CDR3 DNA: TGTGCCAGCAGCACCGGGACCCTGCTCGAGCAGTACTTC

clone size: .
J gene: TRBJ2-5
V gene: TRBV30
D gene: TRBD2
CDR3 protein: CAWSITGGPQETQYF
CDR3 DNA: TGTGCCTGGAGTATAACGGGGGGGCCGCAAGAGACCCAGTACTTC

clone size: .
J gene: TRBJ2-7
V gene: TRBV6-5
D gene: TRBD1
CDR3 protein: CASSYTGAYEQYF
CDR3 DNA: TGTGCCAGCAGTTACACAGGGGCTTACGAGCAGTACTTC

clone size: .
J gene: TRBJ2-7
V gene: TRBV10-2
D gene: .
CDR3 protein: CASSDPGTEQYF
CDR3 DNA: TGCGCCAGCAGTGACCCAGGGACTGAGCAGTACTTC

clone size: once
J gene: TRBJ2-2
V gene: TRBV11-2
D gene: .
CDR3 protein: CASSLNSAGELFF
CDR3 DNA: TGTGCCAGCAGCTTAAACAGCGCTGGGGAGCTGTTTTTT

clone size: .
J gene: TRBJ1-3
V gene: TRBV5-1
D gene: .
CDR3 protein: CASSLDTPSSGNTIYF
CDR3 DNA: TGCGCCAGCAGCTTGGACACCCCGAGCTCTGGAAACACCATATATTTT

clone size: .
J gene: TRBJ2-7
V gene: TRBV5-4
D gene: .
CDR3 protein: CASSPGTNSYEQYF
CDR3 DNA: TGTGCCAGCAGCCCTGGGACGAACTCCTACGAGCAGTACTTC

clone size: .
J gene: TRBJ2-5
V gene: TRBV13
D gene: .
CDR3 protein: CASSLEFRGRETQYF
CDR3 DNA: TGTGCCAGCAGCTTAGAATTCCGGGGGAGGGAGACCCAGTACTTC

clone size: .
J gene: TRBJ2-5
V gene: TRBV4-1
D gene: TRBD2
CDR3 protein: CASSQDRPTSAPQETQYF
CDR3 DNA: TGCGCCAGCAGCCAAGATCGCCCGACTAGCGCCCCCCAAGAGACCCAGTACTTC

clone size: .
J gene: TRBJ2-1
V gene: TRBV5-1
D gene: .
CDR3 protein: CASSLEGGYNEQFF
CDR3 DNA: TGCGCCAGCAGCTTGGAAGGCGGATACAATGAGCAGTTCTTC

clone size: .
J gene: TRBJ2-2
V gene: TRBV19
D gene: .
CDR3 protein: CASSIGLTGIATGELFF
CDR3 DNA: TGTGCCAGTAGTATAGGGTTAACAGGGATTGCCACCGGGGAGCTGTTTTTT

clone size: .
J gene: TRBJ2-7
V gene: TRBV19
D gene: .
CDR3 protein: CASALGGSDEQYF
CDR3 DNA: TGTGCCAGTGCCTTAGGGGGGTCAGACGAGCAGTACTTC

clone size: once
J gene: TRBJ1-5
V gene: TRBV4-3
D gene: TRBD1
CDR3 protein: CASSPDRANQPQHF
CDR3 DNA: TGCGCCAGCAGCCCGGACAGGGCGAATCAGCCCCAGCATTTT

clone size: .
J gene: TRBJ1-2
V gene: TRBV25-1
D gene: .
CDR3 protein: CASSAGYGYTF
CDR3 DNA: TGTGCCAGCAGTGCGGGCTATGGCTACACCTTC